This entry lists 23 T cell receptor beta chains sequenced from one sample in a study of blood T cell repertoires in COVID-19. TCRdb keeps only in-frame clones here, not all; method: immunoSEQ multiplex PCR. The sample has around 32,000 clones, 80% to 90% seen once. Sequencing was carried out using peripheral blood. These receptors were collected from a woman older than 75 with active or convalescent COVID-19.

The V call is TRBV15, the J call TRBJ2-3; D unclear. The CDR3 has 12 amino acids. V lost 5 bases and J lost 4, with 7 bases in between. CDR1 is LNHNV and CDR2 is YYDKDF in the germline V gene (reference sequence). This chain's CDR3 is CATSSSPDTQYF. The CDR3 nucleotides read TGTGCCACCAGCTCGTCCCCAGATACGCAGTATTTT. Combining the CDR3 with reference TRBV15 and TRBJ2-3 gives the whole variable domain DAMVIQNPRYQVTQFGKPVTLSCSQTLNHNVMYWYQQKSSQAPKLLFHYYDKDFNNEADTPDNFQSRRPNTSFCFLDIRSPGLGDTAMYLCATSSSPDTQYFGPGTRLTVL.

The chain recombines TRBV6-5 with TRBJ1-1; D gene uncertain. This CDR3 has 13 residues. V was trimmed by 2 bases and J by 4 bases, leaving 8 bases between them. CDR1 MNHEY and CDR2 SVGAGI come from the germline V gene. This CDR3 reads CASSYLRSTEAFF. The CDR3 DNA is TGTGCCAGCAGTTACCTCAGGTCCACTGAAGCTTTCTTT.

J is TRBJ2-3 and V is TRBV7-3; 13 bases match TRBD2. Losses at the gene ends were 2 bases for V and 3 bases for J; bases not matched to a gene: 2. CDR3 length: 16 amino acids. In germline, CDR1 is SGHTA, CDR2 FQGTGA. The CDR3 loop is CASSLGGLAGTDTQYF. CDR3 DNA sequence: TGTGCCAGCAGCTTAGGGGGACTAGCGGGAACAGATACGCAGTATTTT.

V gene TRBV19 combines with J gene TRBJ2-1, with TRBD2 identical over 11 bases. The trim removed 4 bases at V and 3 bases at J, leaving 2 bases unmatched. The CDR3 loop spans 15 amino acids. Per germline, CDR1 LNHDA and CDR2 SQIVND (reference sequence). CDR3 sequence reads: CASSTTSGVYNEQFF. Written as DNA, the CDR3 is TGTGCCAGTAGTACGACTAGCGGGGTCTACAATGAGCAGTTCTTC.

The chain recombines TRBV7-2 with TRBJ2-3, with D uncertain. Per germline, CDR1 SGHTA and CDR2 FQGNSA. The CDR3 extends over 11 amino acids. The V gene lost 5 bases and the J gene lost 2 bases, with 2 bases spanning the gap. CDR3 sequence reads: CASSHTDTQYF. The DNA for the CDR3 is TGTGCCAGCAGCCACACAGATACGCAGTATTTT.

The chain links TRBV5-4 to TRBJ2-5, with a tentative D call TRBD1 (6 bases). CDR1 is SGHNT and CDR2 is YYREEE in the germline V gene (reference sequence). Trimming took off 1 base at V and 4 bases at J, with 14 bases between the two ends. The CDR3 consists of 15 residues. CDR3 coding DNA: TGTGCCAGCAGCTTGTCTGGCAGGGGACGAGAGACCCAGTACTTC. Its protein product is CASSLSGRGRETQYF.

The chain carries TRBV28 and TRBJ2-7, with 10 nucleotides matching TRBD1. CDR3 length: 16 amino acids. The germline V gene encodes CDR1 MDHEN and CDR2 SYDVKM. V lost 7 bases, J lost 7 bases, and 16 bases stayed unmatched. As DNA, the CDR3 is TGTGCCAGCACCTCCGTCGGACAGGGGGGATCTAGGGAGCAGTACTTC. Translating it yields CASTSVGQGGSREQYF.

This clone was seen just once. V is TRBV29-1 and J is TRBJ2-1; 11 positions agree with TRBD1. The CDR3 sequence is 14 residues long. V lost 1 base to trimming and J lost 6 bases; unmatched junction nucleotides: 2. Germline assignment: CDR1 SQVTM and CDR2 ANQGSEA. Here the CDR3 reads CSVEGGTGGNEQFF. CDR3 DNA sequence: TGCAGCGTTGAAGGCGGGACAGGGGGCAATGAGCAGTTCTTC.

This chain links TRBV7-9 with TRBJ2-3; no definite D call. Germline CDR1 and CDR2: SEHNR and FQNEAQ (reference sequence). The CDR3 is 15 amino acids. V was shortened by 1 base and J by 0 bases, with 8 bases between the two germline ends. DNA of the CDR3: TGTGCCAGCAGCTTAGTGGCTAGTAGCACAGATACGCAGTATTTT. Protein sequence: CASSLVASSTDTQYF.

The CDR3 sequence: CASSPSGTSGRSNNEQFF. CDR3 sequence (DNA): TGCGCCAGCAGCCCTTCGGGGACTAGCGGGAGGAGCAACAATGAGCAGTTCTTC. The chain couples TRBV5-1 to TRBJ2-1; 15 nucleotides align to TRBD2. V was clipped by 4 bases and J by 5 bases; unmatched bases: 10. Germline V lookup: CDR1 SGHRS, CDR2 YFSETQ. The CDR3 loop spans 18 amino acids.

The chain has TRBV19 and TRBJ2-5; 11 bases match TRBD1. With V trimmed by 4 bases and J by 5 bases, 9 bases remained unmatched. Germline values: CDR1 LNHDA, CDR2 SQIVND (reference sequence). The CDR3 sequence is 16 residues long. CDR3 amino acids: CASSTGADRGRETQYF. The CDR3, as DNA: TGTGCCAGTAGTACCGGGGCGGACAGGGGGCGTGAGACCCAGTACTTC. Combining the CDR3 with reference TRBV19 and TRBJ2-5 gives the whole variable domain DGGITQSPKYLFRKEGQNVTLSCEQNLNHDAMYWYRQDPGQGLRLIYYSQIVNDFQKGDIAEGYSVSREKKESFPLTVTSAQKNPTAFYLCASSTGADRGRETQYFGPGTRLLVL.

J is TRBJ2-3 and V is TRBV6-6; 7 bases fit TRBD1. The CDR3 has 13 residues. Trimming cost V 8 bases and J 2 bases; bases outside gene matches: 4. The germline V gene has CDR1 MNHNY and CDR2 SVGAGI (reference sequence). The CDR3 DNA reads as TGTGCCAGCCGGGACAGACTCACAGATACGCAGTATTTT. This translates into CASRDRLTDTQYF.

J is TRBJ2-3 and V is TRBV10-3, with 9 bases that match TRBD2. Germline assignment: CDR1 ENHRY and CDR2 SYGVKD. The CDR3 loop spans 15 amino acids. V shed 3 bases, J shed 8 bases, and the junction held 9 bases outside the gene matches. The chain's CDR3 is CAISDNAGGPGTQYF. CDR3 sequence (DNA): TGTGCCATCAGTGATAATGCGGGAGGGCCTGGTACGCAGTATTTT.

This rearrangement joins TRBV6-6 to TRBJ2-5, with a possible D match to TRBD2 (5 bases). The CDR3 length is 14 residues. Germline assignment: CDR1 MNHNY and CDR2 SVGAGI (reference sequence). Trimming removed 0 bases from V and 2 bases from J, with 7 bases in between. CDR3 amino acids: CASSYSRGQETQYF. Here the CDR3 DNA reads TGTGCCAGCAGTTACTCACGCGGGCAAGAGACCCAGTACTTC.

CDR3 sequence: CASSVRLLNTGELFF. CDR3 coding DNA: TGTGCCAGCAGCGTAAGACTCCTGAACACCGGGGAGCTGTTTTTT. The chain recombines TRBV9 with TRBJ2-2; D ambiguous. The CDR3 runs 15 residues. V was cut by 1 base and J by 1 base, with 8 bases left in between. Per germline, CDR1 SGDLS and CDR2 YYNGEE.

The J gene is TRBJ1-5, the V gene TRBV25-1; 9 bases match TRBD1. Unmatched junction bases numbered 2, after V lost 4 bases and J lost 1 base. Germline loops: CDR1 MGHDK, CDR2 SYGVNS. CDR3 length: 15 amino acids. DNA of the CDR3: TGTGCCAGCAGTGTGGGACAGGGAAGCAATCAGCCCCAGCATTTT. Its protein product is CASSVGQGSNQPQHF.

The J gene is TRBJ2-2, the V gene TRBV24-1; D gene unclear. The CDR3 runs to 16 residues. Looked up from germline, CDR1 is KGHDR and CDR2 is SFDVKD. V lost 2 bases and J 0 bases, leaving 9 bases between the germline ends. The CDR3 DNA is TGTGCCACCAGTGATTCCAGAACCCCGAACACCGGGGAGCTGTTTTTT. It is translated as CATSDSRTPNTGELFF.

This clone came up once. The chain is built from TRBV18 and TRBJ2-5; 13 nucleotides match TRBD2. Germline V gene sequence: CDR1 KGHSH, CDR2 LQKENI. The CDR3 has 18 residues. Unmatched junction bases numbered 11, after V lost 5 bases and J lost 2 bases. In DNA form, the CDR3 reads TGTGCCAGCTCATTCCGGACTAGCGGGGGCCGAGGGCAAGAGACCCAGTACTTC. It is translated as CASSFRTSGGRGQETQYF.

The chain couples TRBV7-2 to TRBJ2-3; TRBD2 matches 8 bases. The ends lost 3 bases at V and 7 bases at J; junction bases unmatched: 6. The germline gives CDR1 SGHTA, CDR2 FQGNSA. The CDR3 covers 14 residues. CDR3 DNA: TGTGCCAGCAGCTTTAGCGGGAACATAAATACGCAGTATTTT. This sequence encodes CASSFSGNINTQYF.

This clone was observed a single time. This rearrangement joins TRBV5-6 to TRBJ1-1; maybe TRBD1 (5 bases). The V end lost 0 bases, the J end lost 4 bases, and 10 bases lay between the germline ends. The CDR3 is 14 residues long. Per germline, CDR1 SGHDT and CDR2 YYEEEE. CDR3 sequence reads: CASSLGDFSTEAFF. For the CDR3, the DNA is TGTGCCAGCAGCTTGGGGGACTTTAGCACTGAAGCTTTCTTT.

This clone has just a few counts. V usage is TRBV7-2 and J usage is TRBJ1-6; tentative D call: TRBD1 (6 bases). Germline V gives CDR1 SGHTA, CDR2 FQGNSA. This CDR3 has 14 residues. V gave up 1 base and J gave up 9 bases, with 10 bases separating them. The chain's CDR3 is CASSLGGLGSPLHF. In DNA, the CDR3 is TGTGCCAGCAGCTTAGGGGGGCTTGGTTCACCCCTCCACTTT.

The rearrangement links TRBV14 to TRBJ2-2, with D tentatively TRBD1 (6 bases). CDR1 SGHDN and CDR2 FVKESK come from the germline V gene. Trimming took 1 base from V and 1 from J, leaving 7 bases between them. This CDR3 region has 15 residues. CDR3 sequence reads: CASSQVGQNTGELFF. The DNA for the CDR3 is TGTGCCAGCAGCCAAGTGGGACAGAACACCGGGGAGCTGTTTTTT.

V and J are TRBV11-1 and TRBJ1-1, with TRBD1 matching 10 bases. Germline trimming cut 0 bases from V and 1 base from J; bases unmatched to any gene: 8. Per the germline V gene, CDR1 is SGHAT and CDR2 is FQDESV (reference sequence). The CDR3 runs 18 residues. The DNA for the CDR3 is TGTGCCAGCAGCTTAGCAGTATCGGGACAGGGGACGAACACTGAAGCTTTCTTT. Its translation is CASSLAVSGQGTNTEAFF.